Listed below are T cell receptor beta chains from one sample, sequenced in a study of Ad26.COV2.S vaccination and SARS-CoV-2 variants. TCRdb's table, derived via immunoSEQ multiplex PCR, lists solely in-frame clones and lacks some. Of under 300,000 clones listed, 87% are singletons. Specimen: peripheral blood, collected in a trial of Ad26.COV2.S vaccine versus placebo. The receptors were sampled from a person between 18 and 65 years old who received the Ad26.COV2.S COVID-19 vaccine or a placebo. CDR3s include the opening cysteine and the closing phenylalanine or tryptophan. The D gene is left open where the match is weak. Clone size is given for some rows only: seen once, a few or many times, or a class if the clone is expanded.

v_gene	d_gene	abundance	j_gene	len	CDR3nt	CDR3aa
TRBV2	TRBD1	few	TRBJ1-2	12	TGTGCCACCGACAGGGGGCAATATGGCTACACCTTC	CATDRGQYGYTF
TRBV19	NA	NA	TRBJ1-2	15	TGTGCCAGTAGCTCCCCCAGGGGAACTGGCTATGGCTACACCTTC	CASSSPRGTGYGYTF
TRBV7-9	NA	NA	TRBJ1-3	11	TGTGCCAGCAGGACGACAAACACCATATATTTT	CASRTTNTIYF
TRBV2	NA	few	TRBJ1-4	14	TGTGCCAGCAGGGTACAGGGTACGGGGGAAAAACTGTTTTTT	CASRVQGTGEKLFF
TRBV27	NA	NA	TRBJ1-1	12	TGTGCCAGCGTCGCGCACGCGGGTGAGGCTTTCTTT	CASVAHAGEAFF
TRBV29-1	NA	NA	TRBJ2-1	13	TGCAGCGTTCGGACGGGCTCCTACAATGAGCAGTTCTTC	CSVRTGSYNEQFF
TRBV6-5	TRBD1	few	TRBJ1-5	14	TGTGCCAGCAGTCCGACAGGGGGCAATCAGCCCCAGCATTTT	CASSPTGGNQPQHF
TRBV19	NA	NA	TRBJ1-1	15	TGTGCCAGTAGTATAGTACGGGGTAGGAACACTGAAGCTTTCTTT	CASSIVRGRNTEAFF
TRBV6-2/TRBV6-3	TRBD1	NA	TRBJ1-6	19	TGTGCCAGCAGTTACTCGAAACCCAGACAGGGGGTGCCTTTATCGCCCCTCCACTTT	CASSYSKPRQGVPLSPLHF
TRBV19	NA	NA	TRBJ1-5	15	TGTGCCAGTAGGGTCGGGGGTCAGGTCAATCAGCCCCAGCATTTT	CASRVGGQVNQPQHF
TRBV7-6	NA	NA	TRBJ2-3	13	TGTGCCAGCAGCTCCGCCAGCACAGATACGCAGTATTTT	CASSSASTDTQYF
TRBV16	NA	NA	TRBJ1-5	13	TGTGCCAGCAGCCCAGGCCTCAATCAGCCCCAGCATTTT	CASSPGLNQPQHF
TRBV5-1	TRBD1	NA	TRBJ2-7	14	TGCGCCAGCAGCTTGAGCAGGGGGCACTACGAGCAGTACTTC	CASSLSRGHYEQYF
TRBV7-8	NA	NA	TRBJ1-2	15	TGTGCCAGCAGCTTAGGAGATGGACAGTCGTATGGCTACACCTTC	CASSLGDGQSYGYTF
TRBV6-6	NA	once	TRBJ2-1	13	TGTGCCAGCAGTTACTCGATAGTTTCGGAGCAGTTCTTC	CASSYSIVSEQFF
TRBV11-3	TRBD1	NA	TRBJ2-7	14	TGTGCCAGCAGCTTAGGGGGACAGGGTTACGAGCAGTACTTC	CASSLGGQGYEQYF
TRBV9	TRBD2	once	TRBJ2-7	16	TGTGCCAGCAGCGTAGGAAAGACGGGGGGGCCGGGCGAGCAGTACTTC	CASSVGKTGGPGEQYF
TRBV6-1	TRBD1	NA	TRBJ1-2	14	TGTGCCAGCAGTGACGGACAGGGCGGCTATGGCTACACCTTC	CASSDGQGGYGYTF
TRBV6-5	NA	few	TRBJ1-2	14	TGTGCCAGCAGTTTCGCGGTACAGGGCTCTGGCTACACCTTC	CASSFAVQGSGYTF
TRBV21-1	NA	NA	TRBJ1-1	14	TGTGCTAGCAGCAAAGCAGCCAGGAACACTGAAGCTTTCTTT	CASSKAARNTEAFF
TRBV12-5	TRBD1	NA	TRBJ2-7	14	TGTGCTAGTGTACTGCCAGGGGGCTCCTACGAGCAGTACTTC	CASVLPGGSYEQYF
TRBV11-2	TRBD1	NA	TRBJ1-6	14	TGTGCCAGCAGCCTGACAGGGCGAGATTCACCCCTCCACTTT	CASSLTGRDSPLHF
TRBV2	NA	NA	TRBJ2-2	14	TGTGCCAGCATACGTCACCCGAGGACCGGGGAGCTGTTTTTT	CASIRHPRTGELFF
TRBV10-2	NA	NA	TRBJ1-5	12	TGCGCCAGCAGTGGGCCCAATCAGCCCCAGCATTTT	CASSGPNQPQHF
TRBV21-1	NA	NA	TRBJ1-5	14	TGTGCTAGCAACGGGACAGGGGGCAATCAGCCCCAGCATTTT	CASNGTGGNQPQHF
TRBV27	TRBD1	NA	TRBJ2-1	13	TGTGCCAGCAGTTTGGGACAGGGGAATGAGCAGTTCTTC	CASSLGQGNEQFF
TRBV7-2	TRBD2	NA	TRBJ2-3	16	TGTGCCAGCAGCTTAGTGAACGGGAGGGGCGCAGATACGCAGTATTTT	CASSLVNGRGADTQYF
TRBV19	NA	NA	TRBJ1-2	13	TGTGCCAGTAGTCTAGGACCTAACTATGGCTACACCTTC	CASSLGPNYGYTF
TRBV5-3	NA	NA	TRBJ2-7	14	TGTGCCAGAAGCTTGGGACAGGACGAACACGAGCAGTACTTC	CARSLGQDEHEQYF
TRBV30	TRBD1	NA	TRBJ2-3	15	TGTGCCTGGAAGGGACAGGGGATAAGCACAGATACGCAGTATTTT	CAWKGQGISTDTQYF
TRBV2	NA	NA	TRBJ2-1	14	TGTGCCAGCAGTGAAAGGGGCTCCTACAATGAGCAGTTCTTC	CASSERGSYNEQFF
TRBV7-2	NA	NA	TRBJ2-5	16	TGTGCCAGCAGCCCAGAGGGACCTTTATTACAAGAGACCCAGTACTTC	CASSPEGPLLQETQYF
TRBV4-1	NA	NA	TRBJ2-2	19	TGCGCCAGCAGCCAAGTAGTAACACAAAGCAAAGAGAACACCGGGGAGCTGTTTTTT	CASSQVVTQSKENTGELFF
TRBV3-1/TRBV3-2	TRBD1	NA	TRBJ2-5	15	TGTGCCAGCAGCCAAAATCCAGGGGGCTCTGAGACCCAGTACTTC	CASSQNPGGSETQYF
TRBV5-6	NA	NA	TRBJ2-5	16	TGTGCCAGCAGCGGGCTAGGTCTCATCGTAGAGGAGACCCAGTACTTC	CASSGLGLIVEETQYF